These 10 T cell receptor beta chains came from one sample sequenced in a study of cytomegalovirus exposure and HLA in healthy donors. PCR amplification relied on 60 Vbeta primers (plus 13 Jbeta primers). Profiled with immunoSEQ multiplex PCR; TCRdb holds only in-frame clones, not every one. The table shows about 140,000 clones, with around four fifths occurring only once. Material for sequencing was PBMCs. Source of these receptors: a man aged 25 to 40 in good health and CMV-seropositive.

The V gene is TRBV28, the J gene TRBJ1-5; no firm D call. Germline V gives CDR1 MDHEN, CDR2 SYDVKM. Trimming took 6 bases from V and 4 from J, leaving 13 bases between them. The CDR3 runs 14 residues. The CDR3 loop is CASRNPGLNQPQHF. For the CDR3, the DNA is TGTGCCAGCAGAAACCCGGGTTTGAATCAGCCCCAGCATTTT.

The chain joins TRBV9 to TRBJ2-1, with TRBD2 matching 8 bases. In germline, CDR1 is SGDLS, CDR2 YYNGEE. V shed 0 bases and J 2 bases; nucleotides not matched to a gene: 7. CDR3 length equals 17 residues. This chain's CDR3 is CASSVATSSGPYNEQFF. CDR3 DNA sequence: TGTGCCAGCAGCGTAGCTACTTCTAGCGGGCCCTACAATGAGCAGTTCTTC.

The rearrangement links TRBV6-1 to TRBJ1-2, with 8 nucleotides matching TRBD1. CDR1 is MNHNS, CDR2 SASEGT, per germline. V trimming: 1 base; J trimming: 7 bases; junction bases outside the gene matches: 11. CDR3 size: 16 residues. Here the CDR3 DNA reads TGTGCCAGCAGTGAAGGGGGACAGGATCGACTCCGTGGCTACACCTTC. Its translation is CASSEGGQDRLRGYTF.

The CDR3 reads CASREGQFYGYTF. CDR3 in DNA: TGTGCCAGTAGAGAGGGACAATTCTATGGCTACACCTTC. The rearrangement links TRBV19 to TRBJ1-2, with D possibly matching TRBD1 (6 bases). V gave up 6 bases and J gave up 4 bases, with 12 bases separating them. This CDR3 has 13 amino acids. CDR1 is LNHDA, CDR2 SQIVND, per germline (reference sequence).

This chain joins TRBV7-8 and TRBJ1-5; 7 bases are shared with TRBD1. This CDR3 comprises 17 residues. Germline V gives CDR1 SGHVS, CDR2 FQNEAQ. The V segment lost 2 bases and the J segment 1 base; nucleotides outside the gene matches: 8. This CDR3 is CASSLFNDRDSNQPQHF. The CDR3 DNA sequence: TGTGCCAGCAGCTTATTTAATGACAGGGACAGCAATCAGCCCCAGCATTTT.

V is TRBV7-9 and J is TRBJ2-5; D perhaps matches TRBD2 (5 bases). Germline CDR1 SEHNR, CDR2 FQNEAQ (reference sequence). Trimming left V 0 bases short and J 3 bases short, with 11 bases between. The CDR3 covers 15 residues. The CDR3, as DNA: TGTGCCAGCAGCTTAGCGGCGCACGGGGAAGAGACCCAGTACTTC. Encoded protein: CASSLAAHGEETQYF.

This clone came up once. This rearrangement joins TRBV18 to TRBJ2-1; TRBD2 agrees at 11 bases. The V and J ends lost 3 bases and 8 bases, in that order; junction bases with no gene match: 6. The CDR3 totals 15 residues. The germline V gene has CDR1 KGHSH and CDR2 LQKENI. This CDR3 reads CASSPLAGGRDEQFF. The CDR3 coding sequence is TGTGCCAGCTCACCTTTAGCGGGGGGGCGAGATGAGCAGTTCTTC.

The chain is built from TRBV9 and TRBJ1-5; D gene unclear. Germline values: CDR1 SGDLS, CDR2 YYNGEE. V lost 4 bases, J lost 3 bases, and 11 bases lay in between. This CDR3 is built from 14 residues. CDR3 amino acids: CASSPKSDNQPQHF. The CDR3 DNA reads as TGTGCCAGCAGCCCCAAGAGTGACAATCAGCCCCAGCATTTT.

This chain links TRBV27 with TRBJ1-5, with D possibly being TRBD1 (6 bases). V shed 3 bases and J shed 4 bases, with 10 bases lying between them. Per the germline V gene, CDR1 is MNHEY and CDR2 is SMNVEV (reference sequence). The CDR3 runs to 14 residues. The CDR3 is CASSFQGTNQPQHF. The DNA of the CDR3 is TGTGCCAGCAGTTTTCAGGGGACAAATCAGCCCCAGCATTTT.

The chain uses TRBV6-1 and TRBJ2-5, with 15 bases fitting TRBD2. The CDR3 spans 15 residues. V trimming: 4 bases; J trimming: 5 bases; junction bases outside the gene matches: 2. CDR1 is MNHNS, CDR2 SASEGT, per germline. CDR3 DNA sequence: TGTGCCAGCAGTGGGACTAGCGGGGGGGCGGAGACCCAGTACTTC. The encoded protein is CASSGTSGGAETQYF.